This T cell receptor (beta chain) was captured in a study of CD4 and CD8 cells across lung adenocarcinoma regions. This clonotype was observed a few times. TCRdb re-called the PCR reads through MiXCR, storing one row per CDR3 protein. The repertoire consists of some 10,000 distinct CDR3 sequences, with approximately 50% occurring once and the leading ten covering about 19%. CDR1 and CDR2 from the germline V gene are SGDLS and YYNGEE. The CDR3 spans 14 residues. Donors had localized lung adenocarcinoma, a non-small cell lung cancer. The sequence was collected from a male donor with lung adenocarcinoma. The CD4 and CD8 labels of this study may be unreliable. The chain uses TRBV9 and TRBJ2-5; D is ambiguous. The DNA matches TRBJ2-7 better at its end, which makes the J call doubtful. Material for sequencing was CD4+ T cells from the margin of a lung tumor. In nucleotides, the CDR3 is TGTGCCAGCAGCTCCTCTGACAACTCCTACGAGCAGTACTTC. Translated: CASSSSDNSYEQYF.